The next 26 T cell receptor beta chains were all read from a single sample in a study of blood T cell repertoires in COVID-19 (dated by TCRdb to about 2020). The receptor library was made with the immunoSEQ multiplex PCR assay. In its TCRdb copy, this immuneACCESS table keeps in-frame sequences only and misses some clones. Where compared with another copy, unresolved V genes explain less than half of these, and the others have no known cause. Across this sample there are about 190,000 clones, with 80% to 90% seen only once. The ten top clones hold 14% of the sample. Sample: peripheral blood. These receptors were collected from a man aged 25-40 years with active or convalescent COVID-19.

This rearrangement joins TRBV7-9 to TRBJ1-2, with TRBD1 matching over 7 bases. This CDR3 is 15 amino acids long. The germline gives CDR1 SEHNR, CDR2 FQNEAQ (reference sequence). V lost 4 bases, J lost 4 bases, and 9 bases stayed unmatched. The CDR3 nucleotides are TGTGCCAGCAGCTCTACAGGGGCCCCCGTCTATGGCTACACCTTC. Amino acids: CASSSTGAPVYGYTF.

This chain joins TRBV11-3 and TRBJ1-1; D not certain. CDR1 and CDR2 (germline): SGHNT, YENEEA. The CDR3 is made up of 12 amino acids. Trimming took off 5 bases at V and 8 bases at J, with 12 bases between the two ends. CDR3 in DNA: TGTGCCAGCAGCGAAACCGGTTGGGAAGCTTTCTTT. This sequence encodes CASSETGWEAFF.

CDR3 coding DNA: TGTGCCAGCAGTGAAGCTGGGACAATCTATGGCTACACCTTC. Its protein is CASSEAGTIYGYTF. The J gene is TRBJ1-2, the V gene TRBV6-1; D perhaps matches TRBD1 (6 bases). CDR1 is MNHNS, CDR2 SASEGT, per germline. V lost 0 bases and J lost 4, with 9 bases in between. There are 14 residues in the CDR3.

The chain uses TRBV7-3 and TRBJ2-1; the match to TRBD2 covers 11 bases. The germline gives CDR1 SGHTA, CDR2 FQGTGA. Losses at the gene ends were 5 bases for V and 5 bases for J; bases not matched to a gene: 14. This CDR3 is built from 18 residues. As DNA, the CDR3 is TGTGCCAGCAGCCCCTATAGCGGGGGGGGACCAGTAGACAATGAGCAGTTCTTC. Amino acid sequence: CASSPYSGGGPVDNEQFF.

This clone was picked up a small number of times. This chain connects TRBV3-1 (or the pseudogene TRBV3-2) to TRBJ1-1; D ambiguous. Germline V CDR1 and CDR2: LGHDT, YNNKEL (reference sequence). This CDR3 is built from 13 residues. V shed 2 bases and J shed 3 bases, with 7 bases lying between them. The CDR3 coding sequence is TGTGCCAGCAGCCAACATCGGGACACTGAAGCTTTCTTT. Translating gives CASSQHRDTEAFF.

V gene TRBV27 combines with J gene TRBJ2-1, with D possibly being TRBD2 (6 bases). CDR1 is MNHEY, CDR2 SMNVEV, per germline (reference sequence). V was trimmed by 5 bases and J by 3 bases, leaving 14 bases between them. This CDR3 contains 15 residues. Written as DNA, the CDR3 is TGTGCCAGCAGTCCCTGGGGGGACGACTACAATGAGCAGTTCTTC. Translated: CASSPWGDDYNEQFF.

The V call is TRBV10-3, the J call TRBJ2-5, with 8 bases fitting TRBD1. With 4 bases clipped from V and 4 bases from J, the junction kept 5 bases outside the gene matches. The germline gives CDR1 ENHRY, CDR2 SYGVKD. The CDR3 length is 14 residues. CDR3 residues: CAISALGQGETQYF. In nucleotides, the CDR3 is TGTGCCATCAGTGCGCTCGGACAGGGAGAGACCCAGTACTTC.

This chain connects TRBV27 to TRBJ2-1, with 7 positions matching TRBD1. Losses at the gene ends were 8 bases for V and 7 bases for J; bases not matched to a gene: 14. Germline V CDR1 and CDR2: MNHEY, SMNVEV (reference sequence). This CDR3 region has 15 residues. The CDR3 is CASGGPGQIGNEQFF. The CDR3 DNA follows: TGTGCCAGCGGGGGCCCGGGACAGATAGGGAATGAGCAGTTCTTC.

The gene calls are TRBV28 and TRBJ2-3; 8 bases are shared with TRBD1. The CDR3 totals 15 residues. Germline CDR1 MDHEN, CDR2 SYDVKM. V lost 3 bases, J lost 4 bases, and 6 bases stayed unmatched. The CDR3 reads CASSFGQGASDTQYF. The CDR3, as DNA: TGTGCCAGCAGTTTCGGGCAGGGGGCATCAGATACGCAGTATTTT. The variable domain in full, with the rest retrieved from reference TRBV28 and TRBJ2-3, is DVKVTQSSRYLVKRTGEKVFLECVQDMDHENMFWYRQDPGLGLRLIYFSYDVKMKEKGDIPEGYSVSREKKERFSLILESASTNQTSMYLCASSFGQGASDTQYFGPGTRLTVL.

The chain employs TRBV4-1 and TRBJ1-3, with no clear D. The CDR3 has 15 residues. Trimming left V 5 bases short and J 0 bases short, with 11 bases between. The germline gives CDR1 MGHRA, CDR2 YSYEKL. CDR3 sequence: CASSSRTISGNTIYF. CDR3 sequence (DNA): TGCGCCAGCAGCTCGAGGACTATCTCTGGAAACACCATATATTTT.

CDR3 residues: CAWSTGGSETQYF. CDR3 nucleotide sequence: TGTGCCTGGAGTACAGGGGGATCAGAGACCCAGTACTTC. The rearrangement joins TRBV30 to TRBJ2-5, with TRBD1 matching over 8 bases. The CDR3 has 13 amino acids. With 2 bases clipped from V and 4 bases from J, the junction kept 3 bases outside the gene matches. Germline assignment: CDR1 GTSNPN and CDR2 SVGIG (reference sequence).

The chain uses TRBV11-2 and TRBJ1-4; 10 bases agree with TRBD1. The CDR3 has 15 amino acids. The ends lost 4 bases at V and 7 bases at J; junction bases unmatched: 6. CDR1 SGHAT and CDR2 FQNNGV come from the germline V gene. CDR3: CASSSPGQGVEKLFF. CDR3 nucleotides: TGTGCCAGCAGCTCCCCCGGACAGGGGGTTGAAAAACTGTTTTTT.

CDR3 residues: CASSLEGTGAYEQYF. The CDR3 DNA is TGCGCCAGCAGCTTGGAGGGGACAGGGGCCTACGAGCAGTACTTC. The chain carries TRBV5-1 and TRBJ2-7; TRBD1 agrees at 10 bases. Per the germline V gene, CDR1 is SGHRS and CDR2 is YFSETQ. Germline trimming cut 0 bases from V and 2 bases from J; bases unmatched to any gene: 2. The CDR3 spans 15 residues.

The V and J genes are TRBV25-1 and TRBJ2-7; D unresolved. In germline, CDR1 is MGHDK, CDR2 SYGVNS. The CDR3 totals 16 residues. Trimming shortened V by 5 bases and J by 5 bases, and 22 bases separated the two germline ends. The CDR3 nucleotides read TGTGCCAGCAGTAACCCAAGCATTTCATCCCCCCACGAGCAGTACTTC. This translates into CASSNPSISSPHEQYF.

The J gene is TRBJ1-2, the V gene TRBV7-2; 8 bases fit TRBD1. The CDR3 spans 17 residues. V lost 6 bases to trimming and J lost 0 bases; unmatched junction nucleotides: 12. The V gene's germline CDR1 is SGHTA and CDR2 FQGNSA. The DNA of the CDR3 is TGTGCCAGCAGTCTCGACAGGGGAGGTCTAGCTAACTATGGCTACACCTTC. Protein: CASSLDRGGLANYGYTF.

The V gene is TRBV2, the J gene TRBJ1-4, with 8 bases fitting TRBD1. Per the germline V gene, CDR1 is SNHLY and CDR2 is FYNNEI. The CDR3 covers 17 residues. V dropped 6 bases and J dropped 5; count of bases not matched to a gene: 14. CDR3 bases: TGTGCCAGCAGGCGTGGGTTAGGACAGGGAAGGAATGAAAAACTGTTTTTT. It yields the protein CASRRGLGQGRNEKLFF.

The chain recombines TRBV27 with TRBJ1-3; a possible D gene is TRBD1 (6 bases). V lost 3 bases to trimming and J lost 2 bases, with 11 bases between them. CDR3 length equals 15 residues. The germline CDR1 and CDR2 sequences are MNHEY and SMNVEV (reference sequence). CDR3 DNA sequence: TGTGCCAGCAGTTTGGCCAGGGACACTGGAAACACCATATATTTT. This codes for CASSLARDTGNTIYF.

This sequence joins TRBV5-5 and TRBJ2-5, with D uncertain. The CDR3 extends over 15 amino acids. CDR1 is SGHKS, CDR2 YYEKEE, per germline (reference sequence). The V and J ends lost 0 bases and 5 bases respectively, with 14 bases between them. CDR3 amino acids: CASSLAGPGEETQYF. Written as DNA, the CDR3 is TGTGCCAGCAGCTTGGCCGGCCCAGGCGAGGAGACCCAGTACTTC.

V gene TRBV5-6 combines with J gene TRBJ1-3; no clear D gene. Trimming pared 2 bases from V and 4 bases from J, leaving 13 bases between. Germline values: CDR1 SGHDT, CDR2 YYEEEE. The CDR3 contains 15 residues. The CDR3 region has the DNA TGTGCCAGCAGCTTAGATGGGCTATCGGGAAACACCATATATTTT. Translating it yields CASSLDGLSGNTIYF.

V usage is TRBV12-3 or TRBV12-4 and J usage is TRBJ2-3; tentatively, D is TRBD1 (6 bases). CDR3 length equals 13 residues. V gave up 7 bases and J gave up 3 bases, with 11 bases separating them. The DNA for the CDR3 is TGTGCCAGCATCCAGGGGATTACAGATACGCAGTATTTT. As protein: CASIQGITDTQYF.

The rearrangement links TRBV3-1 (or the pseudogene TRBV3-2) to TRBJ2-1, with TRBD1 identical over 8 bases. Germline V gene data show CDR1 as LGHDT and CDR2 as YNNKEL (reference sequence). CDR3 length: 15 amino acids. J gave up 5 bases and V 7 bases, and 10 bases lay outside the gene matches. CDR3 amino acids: CASTPARQGHNEQFF. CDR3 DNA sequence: TGTGCCAGCACCCCCGCCAGACAGGGGCACAATGAGCAGTTCTTC.

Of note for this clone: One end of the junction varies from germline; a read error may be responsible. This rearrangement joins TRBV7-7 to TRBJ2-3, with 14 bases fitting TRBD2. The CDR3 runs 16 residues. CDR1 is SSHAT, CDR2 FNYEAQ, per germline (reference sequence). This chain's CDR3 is CASSLGLAGVGDTQYF. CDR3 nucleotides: TGTGCTAGCAGCTTGGGACTAGCGGGAGTTGGTGATACGCAGTATTTT.

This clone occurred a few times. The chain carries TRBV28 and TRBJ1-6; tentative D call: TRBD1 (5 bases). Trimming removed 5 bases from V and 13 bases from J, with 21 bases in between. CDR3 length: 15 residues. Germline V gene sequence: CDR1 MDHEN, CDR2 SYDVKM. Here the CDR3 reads CASSTPPTDSRPLHF. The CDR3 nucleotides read TGTGCCAGCAGTACACCCCCGACCGACAGCAGGCCCCTCCACTTT.

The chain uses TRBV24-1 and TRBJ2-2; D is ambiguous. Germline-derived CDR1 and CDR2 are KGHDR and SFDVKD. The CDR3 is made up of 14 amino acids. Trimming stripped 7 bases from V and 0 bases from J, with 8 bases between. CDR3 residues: CATSQVPNTGELFF. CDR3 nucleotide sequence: TGTGCCACCAGCCAGGTTCCGAACACCGGGGAGCTGTTTTTT.

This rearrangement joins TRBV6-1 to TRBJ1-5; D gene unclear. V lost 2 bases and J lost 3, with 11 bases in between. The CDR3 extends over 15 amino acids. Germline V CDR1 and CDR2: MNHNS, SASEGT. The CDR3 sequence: CASSEQVSLNQPQHF. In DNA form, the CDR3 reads TGTGCCAGCAGTGAACAGGTGAGCCTCAATCAGCCCCAGCATTTT.

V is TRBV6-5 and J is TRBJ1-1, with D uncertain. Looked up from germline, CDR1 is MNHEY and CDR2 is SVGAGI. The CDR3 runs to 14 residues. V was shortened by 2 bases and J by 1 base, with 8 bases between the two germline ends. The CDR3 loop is CASSYEGPNTEAFF. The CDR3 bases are TGTGCCAGCAGTTACGAGGGCCCGAACACTGAAGCTTTCTTT.